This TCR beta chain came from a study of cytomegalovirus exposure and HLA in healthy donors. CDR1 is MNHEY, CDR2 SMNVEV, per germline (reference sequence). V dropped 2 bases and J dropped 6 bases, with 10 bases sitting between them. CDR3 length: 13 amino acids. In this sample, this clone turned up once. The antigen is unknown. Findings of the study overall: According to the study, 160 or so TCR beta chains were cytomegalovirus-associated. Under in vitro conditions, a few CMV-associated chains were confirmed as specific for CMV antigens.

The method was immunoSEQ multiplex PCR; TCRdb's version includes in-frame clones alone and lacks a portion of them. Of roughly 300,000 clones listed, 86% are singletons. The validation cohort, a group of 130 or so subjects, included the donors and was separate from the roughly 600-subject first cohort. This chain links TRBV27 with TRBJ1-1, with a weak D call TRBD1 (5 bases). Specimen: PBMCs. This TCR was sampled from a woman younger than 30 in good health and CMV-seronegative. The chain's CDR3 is CASSLQGSSEAFF. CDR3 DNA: TGTGCCAGCAGTTTACAGGGATCGTCTGAAGCTTTCTTT.